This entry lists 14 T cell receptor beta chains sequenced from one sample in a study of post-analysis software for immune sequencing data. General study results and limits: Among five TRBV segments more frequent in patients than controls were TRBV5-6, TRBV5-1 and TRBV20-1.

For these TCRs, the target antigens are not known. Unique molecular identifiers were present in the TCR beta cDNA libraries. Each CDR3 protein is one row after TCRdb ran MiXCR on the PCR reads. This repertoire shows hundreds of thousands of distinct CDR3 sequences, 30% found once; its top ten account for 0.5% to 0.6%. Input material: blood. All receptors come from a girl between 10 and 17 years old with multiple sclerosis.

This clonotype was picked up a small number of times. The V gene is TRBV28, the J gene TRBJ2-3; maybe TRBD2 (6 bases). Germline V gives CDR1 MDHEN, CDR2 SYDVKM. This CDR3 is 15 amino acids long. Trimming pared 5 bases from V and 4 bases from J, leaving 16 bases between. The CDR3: CASSRDGSSADTQYF. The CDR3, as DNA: TGTGCCAGCAGTCGGGACGGGAGTTCCGCAGATACGCAGTATTTT.

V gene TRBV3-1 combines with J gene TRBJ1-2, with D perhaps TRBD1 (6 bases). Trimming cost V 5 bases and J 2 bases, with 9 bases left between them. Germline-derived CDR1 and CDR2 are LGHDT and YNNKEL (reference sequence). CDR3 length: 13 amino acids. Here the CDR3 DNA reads TGTGCCAGCAGCGACCAGGGGAACTATGGCTACACCTTC. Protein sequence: CASSDQGNYGYTF.

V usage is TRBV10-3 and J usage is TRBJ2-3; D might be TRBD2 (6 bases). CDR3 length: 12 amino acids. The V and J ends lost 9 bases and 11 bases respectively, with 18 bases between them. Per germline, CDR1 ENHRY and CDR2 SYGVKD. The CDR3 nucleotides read TGTGCCATTACCGCGGGGTCAGGACTGCAGTATTTT. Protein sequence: CAITAGSGLQYF.

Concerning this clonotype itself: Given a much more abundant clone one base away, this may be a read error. In nucleotides, the CDR3 is TGTACCAGCAGTTTAGGCTCTAATCCCGCCCAGTACTTC. Amino acids: CTSSLGSNPAQYF. J is TRBJ2-5 and V is TRBV12-3 or TRBV12-4; D uncertain. The CDR3 totals 13 residues.

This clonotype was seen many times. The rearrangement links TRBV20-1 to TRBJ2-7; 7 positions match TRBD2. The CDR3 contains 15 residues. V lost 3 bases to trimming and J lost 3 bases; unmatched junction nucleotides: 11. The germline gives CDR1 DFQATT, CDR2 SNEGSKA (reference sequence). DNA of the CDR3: TGCAGTGCTAGTGCCGAGCTAGCGGAAATCTACGAGCAGTACTTC. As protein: CSASAELAEIYEQYF.

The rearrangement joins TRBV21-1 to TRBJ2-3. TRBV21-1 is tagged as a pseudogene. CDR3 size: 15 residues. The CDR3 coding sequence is TGTGCCAGCAGCAAAGGTGACCCTAGCACAGATACGCAGTATTTT. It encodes CASSKGDPSTDTQYF.

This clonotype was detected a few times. CDR3 loop: CASGKGQSSYNEQFF. The CDR3 DNA sequence: TGCGCCAGCGGGAAAGGACAGAGCTCCTACAATGAGCAGTTCTTC. The chain carries TRBV5-1 and TRBJ2-1; D possibly corresponds to TRBD1 (6 bases). Germline-derived CDR1 and CDR2 are SGHRS and YFSETQ. The CDR3 covers 15 residues. V lost 7 bases and J 0 bases, leaving 14 bases between the germline ends.

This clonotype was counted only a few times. The CDR3 region is CASRVAGPTYEQYF. The CDR3 DNA reads TGTGCCAGCAGGGTCGCGGGGCCGACCTACGAGCAGTACTTC. The V and J genes are TRBV28 and TRBJ2-7; the D gene is possibly TRBD2 (6 bases). Germline loops: CDR1 MDHEN, CDR2 SYDVKM. The CDR3 totals 14 residues. V dropped 6 bases and J dropped 2 bases, with 14 bases sitting between them.

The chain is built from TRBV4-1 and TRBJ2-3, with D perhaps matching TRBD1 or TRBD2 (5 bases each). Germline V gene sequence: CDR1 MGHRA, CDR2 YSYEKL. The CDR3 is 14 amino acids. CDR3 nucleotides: TGCGCTACCGCCGGGGCCATCACCACAGATACGCAGTATTTT. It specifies CATAGAITTDTQYF.

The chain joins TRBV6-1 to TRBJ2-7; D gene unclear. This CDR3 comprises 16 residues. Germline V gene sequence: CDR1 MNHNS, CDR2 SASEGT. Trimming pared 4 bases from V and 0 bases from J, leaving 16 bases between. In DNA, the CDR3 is TGTGCCAGCAGTGGAGGTCGAGGTGAAAGCTCCTACGAGCAGTACTTC. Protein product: CASSGGRGESSYEQYF.

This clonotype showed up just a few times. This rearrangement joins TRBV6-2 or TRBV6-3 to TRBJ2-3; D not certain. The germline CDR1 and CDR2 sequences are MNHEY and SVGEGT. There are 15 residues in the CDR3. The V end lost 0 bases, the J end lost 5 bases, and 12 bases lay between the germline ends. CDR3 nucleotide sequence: TGTGCCAGCAGTTACTCGAGAACGACGGGAGATACGCAGTATTTT. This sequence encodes CASSYSRTTGDTQYF.

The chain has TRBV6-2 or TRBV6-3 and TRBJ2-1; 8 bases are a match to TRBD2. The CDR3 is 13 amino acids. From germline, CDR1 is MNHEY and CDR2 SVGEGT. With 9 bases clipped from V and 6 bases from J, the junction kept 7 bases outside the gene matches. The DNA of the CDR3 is TGTGCCAGTCATAGCGGGGCCCGCAATGAGCAGTTCTTC. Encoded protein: CASHSGARNEQFF.

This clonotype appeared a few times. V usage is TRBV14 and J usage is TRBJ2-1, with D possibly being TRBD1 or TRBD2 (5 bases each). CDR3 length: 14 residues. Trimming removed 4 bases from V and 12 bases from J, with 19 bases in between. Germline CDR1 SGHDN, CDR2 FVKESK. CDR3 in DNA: TGTGCCAGCAGCCCCCCGATATGGGGCAGCGGGCAGTTCTTC. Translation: CASSPPIWGSGQFF.

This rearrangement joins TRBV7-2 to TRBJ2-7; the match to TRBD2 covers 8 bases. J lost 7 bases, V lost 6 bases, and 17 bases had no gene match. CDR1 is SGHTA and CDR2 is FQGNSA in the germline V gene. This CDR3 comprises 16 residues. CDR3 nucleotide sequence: TGTGCCAGCAGGAGCCCGGGGGCGGGGGGACTAAATGAGCAGTACTTC. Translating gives CASRSPGAGGLNEQYF.